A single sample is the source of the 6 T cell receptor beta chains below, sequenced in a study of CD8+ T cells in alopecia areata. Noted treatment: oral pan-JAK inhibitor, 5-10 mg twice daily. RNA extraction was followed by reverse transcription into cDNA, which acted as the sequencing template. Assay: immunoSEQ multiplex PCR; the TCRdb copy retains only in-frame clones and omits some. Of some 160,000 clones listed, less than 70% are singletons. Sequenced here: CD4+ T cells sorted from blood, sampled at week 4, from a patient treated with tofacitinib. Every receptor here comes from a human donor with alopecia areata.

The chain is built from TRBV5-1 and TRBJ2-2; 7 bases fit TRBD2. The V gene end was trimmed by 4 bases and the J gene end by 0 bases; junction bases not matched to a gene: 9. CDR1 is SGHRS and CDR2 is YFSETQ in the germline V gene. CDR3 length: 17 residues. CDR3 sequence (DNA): TGCGCCAGCAGCCTGGAAGGAGCGGGGCCGAACACCGGGGAGCTGTTTTTT. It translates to CASSLEGAGPNTGELFF.

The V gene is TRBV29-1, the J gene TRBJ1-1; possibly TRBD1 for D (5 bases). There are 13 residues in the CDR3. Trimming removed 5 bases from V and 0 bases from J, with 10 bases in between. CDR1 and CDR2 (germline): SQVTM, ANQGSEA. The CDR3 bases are TGCAGCGTTCGGGGACGGATGAACACTGAAGCTTTCTTT. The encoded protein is CSVRGRMNTEAFF.

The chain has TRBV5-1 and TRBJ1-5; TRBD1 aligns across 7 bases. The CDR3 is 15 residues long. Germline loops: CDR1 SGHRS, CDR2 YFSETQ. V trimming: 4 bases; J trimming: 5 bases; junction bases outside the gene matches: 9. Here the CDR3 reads CASSPEGQTHQPQHF. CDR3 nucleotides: TGCGCCAGCAGCCCGGAGGGACAGACCCATCAGCCCCAGCATTTT.

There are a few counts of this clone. CDR3 protein: CSPPQHSSYEQYF. DNA of the CDR3: TGCAGCCCCCCCCAACACAGCTCCTACGAGCAGTACTTC. The chain couples TRBV29-1 to TRBJ2-7, with D unresolved. Per the germline V gene, CDR1 is SQVTM and CDR2 is ANQGSEA. This CDR3 region has 13 residues. The V end was cut by 8 bases, the J end by 0 bases, with 14 bases between.

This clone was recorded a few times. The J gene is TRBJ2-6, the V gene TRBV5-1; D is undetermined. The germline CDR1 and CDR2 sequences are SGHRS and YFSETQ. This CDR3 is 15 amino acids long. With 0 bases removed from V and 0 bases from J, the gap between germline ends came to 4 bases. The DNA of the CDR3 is TGCGCCAGCAGCTTGGGACACTCTGGGGCCAACGTCCTGACTTTC. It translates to CASSLGHSGANVLTF.

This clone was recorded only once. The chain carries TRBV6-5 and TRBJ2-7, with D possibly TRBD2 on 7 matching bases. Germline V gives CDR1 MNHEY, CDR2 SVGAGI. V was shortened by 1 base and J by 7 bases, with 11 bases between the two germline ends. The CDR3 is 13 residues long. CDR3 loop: CASSYFRGGEQYF. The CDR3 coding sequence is TGTGCCAGCAGTTACTTTAGGGGGGGGGAGCAGTACTTC.